These 27 T cell receptor beta chains share one sample of origin, sequenced in a study of cytomegalovirus exposure and HLA in healthy donors. The PCR was carried out with 60 Vbeta primers and 13 Jbeta primers. Clones were sequenced by immunoSEQ multiplex PCR, and TCRdb holds only the in-frame ones, with some missing. The data hold some 200,000 clones, with more than 75% observed a single time. The sample was PBMCs. These receptors all stem from a woman in her 50s in good health and CMV-seropositive.

The chain links TRBV7-9 to TRBJ2-3, with TRBD2 matching 7 bases. Germline assignment: CDR1 SEHNR and CDR2 FQNEAQ (reference sequence). V lost 1 base and J lost 3; bases outside the gene matches: 4. The CDR3 has 15 residues. CDR3 nucleotide sequence: TGTGCCAGCAGCTTAGGACTAGCTCAAACAGATACGCAGTATTTT. This translates into CASSLGLAQTDTQYF.

This chain uses TRBV6-6 with TRBJ1-1; D not resolved. Germline V CDR1 and CDR2: MNHNY, SVGAGI (reference sequence). V lost 11 bases, J lost 11 bases, and 15 bases lay in between. The CDR3 length is 10 residues. CDR3 nucleotides: TGTGCCGGCGGTCTCTTTGGGGCTTTCTTT. Its translation is CAGGLFGAFF.

The J gene is TRBJ1-1, the V gene TRBV7-2; no clear D. The CDR3 extends over 13 amino acids. Trimming took off 3 bases at V and 8 bases at J, with 13 bases between the two ends. The germline gives CDR1 SGHTA, CDR2 FQGNSA. CDR3 bases: TGTGCCAGCAGCTTCTTGCCTAGTAGGGAAGCTTTCTTT. It yields the protein CASSFLPSREAFF.

This clone was counted a single time. V and J are TRBV6-6 and TRBJ1-3; D perhaps matches TRBD1 (6 bases). This CDR3 is 15 amino acids long. Trimming pared 6 bases from V and 0 bases from J, leaving 12 bases between. CDR1 and CDR2 (germline): MNHNY, SVGAGI (reference sequence). Here the CDR3 DNA reads TGTGCCAGCAGGCTGGACAGCAACTCTGGAAACACCATATATTTT. This encodes CASRLDSNSGNTIYF.

The chain links TRBV5-4 to TRBJ2-1, with 10 positions matching TRBD2. The CDR3 is made up of 14 amino acids. Germline V gene sequence: CDR1 SGHNT, CDR2 YYREEE (reference sequence). V trimming: 3 bases; J trimming: 8 bases; junction bases outside the gene matches: 5. The CDR3 is CASSSRTSGDEQFF. The DNA of the CDR3 is TGTGCCAGCAGCTCGCGGACTAGCGGCGATGAGCAGTTCTTC.

The chain combines TRBV14 with TRBJ2-1, with 9 bases that match TRBD2. Germline CDR1 and CDR2: SGHDN and FVKESK. The CDR3 has 14 amino acids. Germline trimming cut 7 bases from V and 3 bases from J; bases unmatched to any gene: 4. The CDR3 region has the DNA TGTGCCAGCAAAGAAGCGGGGGGCTACAATGAGCAGTTCTTC. Translated: CASKEAGGYNEQFF.

This clone has a handful of counts. The V gene is TRBV6-1, the J gene TRBJ2-5, with TRBD1 identical over 7 bases. CDR1 is MNHNS, CDR2 SASEGT, per germline. Unmatched junction bases numbered 5, after V lost 6 bases and J lost 4 bases. The CDR3 is 13 residues long. The CDR3 nucleotides are TGTGCCAGCAGGCAAGGGGGCACAGAGACCCAGTACTTC. Translating gives CASRQGGTETQYF.

This chain connects TRBV7-2 to TRBJ2-5; weak D call: TRBD1 (7 bases). Between the trimmed V and J ends, which lost 1 base and 1 base, there was a span of 13 bases. The CDR3 runs 16 residues. Germline V lookup: CDR1 SGHTA, CDR2 FQGNSA. The CDR3, as DNA: TGTGCCAGCAGCTTAGGGCAGGGGGGCGGCCAAGAGACCCAGTACTTC. Protein: CASSLGQGGGQETQYF.

This rearrangement joins TRBV5-1 to TRBJ2-3; D perhaps matches TRBD2 (6 bases). V lost 4 bases, J lost 6 bases, and 15 bases lay in between. This CDR3 region has 14 residues. CDR1 and CDR2 from the germline V gene are SGHRS and YFSETQ. In DNA form, the CDR3 reads TGCGCCAGCAGCGCCGGGACTCAACTCGATACGCAGTATTTT. Its protein is CASSAGTQLDTQYF.

The V call is TRBV29-1, the J call TRBJ1-1; D perhaps matches TRBD1 (5 bases). CDR3 length equals 12 residues. Deletions cut 4 bases from V and 4 bases from J, with 10 bases between. Germline V gene lookup returns CDR1 SQVTM and CDR2 ANQGSEA. The CDR3 here is CSVAGSGTEAFF. The CDR3 coding sequence is TGCAGCGTTGCAGGGTCCGGCACTGAAGCTTTCTTT.

The rearrangement joins TRBV5-5 to TRBJ1-1; 9 nucleotides agree with TRBD1. After removal of 5 bases from V and 5 bases from J, the junction contained 7 bases not matched to a gene. The length of the CDR3 is 14 residues. Germline-derived CDR1 and CDR2 are SGHKS and YYEKEE (reference sequence). CDR3 bases: TGTGCCAGCAGTCTGACAGGGGGAATAACTGAAGCTTTCTTT. Encoded protein: CASSLTGGITEAFF.

This clone was detected a few times. This sequence joins TRBV6-5 and TRBJ2-2, with TRBD1 matching 7 bases. This CDR3 comprises 15 residues. With V trimmed by 2 bases and J by 5 bases, 5 bases remained unmatched. CDR1 is MNHEY, CDR2 SVGAGI, per germline. The CDR3 DNA is TGTGCCAGCAGTTACGGGACAGTATTTACCGGGGAGCTGTTTTTT. It encodes CASSYGTVFTGELFF.

This clone appeared once. At one end, the junction sequence differs from germline, possibly due to a read error. In the same sample, other DNA sequences code for this CDR3. This chain links TRBV5-4 with TRBJ1-1, with a weak D call TRBD1 (6 bases). The CDR3 sequence is 13 residues long. Germline V gene data show CDR1 as SGHNT and CDR2 as YYREEE (reference sequence). The CDR3 nucleotides read TGTGCCAGCAGATCGACGGGGGGCGCTGAGGCTTTCTTT. This encodes CASRSTGGAEAFF.

The rearrangement links TRBV9 to TRBJ1-2; D is perhaps TRBD1 (5 bases). The CDR3 has 14 residues. Germline loops: CDR1 SGDLS, CDR2 YYNGEE. The germline V and J ends were trimmed by 0 bases and 3 bases, with 9 bases remaining between them. In nucleotides, the CDR3 is TGTGCCAGCAGCGTAGGGGGCGCGGACTATGGCTACACCTTC. Translation: CASSVGGADYGYTF.

The chain has TRBV7-9 and TRBJ1-2; 9 nucleotides agree with TRBD1. CDR1 is SEHNR and CDR2 is FQNEAQ in the germline V gene (reference sequence). Unmatched junction bases numbered 6, after V lost 5 bases and J lost 8 bases. The CDR3 consists of 13 residues. The CDR3 coding sequence is TGTGCCAGCAGCGCCAGGACAGGGGAAGGCTACACCTTC. Translation gives CASSARTGEGYTF.

The V and J genes are TRBV19 and TRBJ2-1; 8 bases align to TRBD1. From germline, CDR1 is LNHDA and CDR2 SQIVND (reference sequence). V was clipped by 3 bases and J by 2 bases; unmatched bases: 6. The length of the CDR3 is 16 residues. Here the CDR3 reads CASSMDRASPYNEQFF. The CDR3 DNA reads TGTGCCAGTAGTATGGACAGGGCATCGCCCTACAATGAGCAGTTCTTC. Filled out from reference TRBV19 and TRBJ2-1, the complete variable domain reads DGGITQSPKYLFRKEGQNVTLSCEQNLNHDAMYWYRQDPGQGLRLIYYSQIVNDFQKGDIAEGYSVSREKKESFPLTVTSAQKNPTAFYLCASSMDRASPYNEQFFGPGTRLTVL.

A few counts support this clone. The rearrangement links TRBV5-6 to TRBJ2-1, with D possibly TRBD1 on 5 matching bases. The CDR3 totals 13 residues. Germline values: CDR1 SGHDT, CDR2 YYEEEE. The V and J ends lost 6 bases and 5 bases respectively, with 12 bases between them. The CDR3 nucleotides read TGTGCCAGCACCAGGGTTCCCCACAATGAGCAGTTCTTC. It yields the protein CASTRVPHNEQFF.

This clone appeared a few times. The chain uses TRBV7-9 and TRBJ1-2; D might be TRBD1 (5 bases). Trimming removed 0 bases at V and 4 bases at J, with 9 bases between. CDR1 is SEHNR and CDR2 is FQNEAQ in the germline V gene (reference sequence). The CDR3 length is 14 residues. The CDR3 loop reads CASSLAGQFYGYTF. The CDR3, as DNA: TGTGCCAGCAGCTTAGCAGGACAATTCTATGGCTACACCTTC.

The J gene is TRBJ2-1, the V gene TRBV7-9; TRBD2 might be the D (6 bases). The CDR3 is 14 residues long. V gave up 3 bases and J gave up 3 bases, with 9 bases separating them. The V gene's germline CDR1 is SEHNR and CDR2 FQNEAQ (reference sequence). The CDR3 loop is CASSFGGIYNEQFF. The DNA of the CDR3 is TGTGCCAGCAGCTTCGGAGGGATCTACAATGAGCAGTTCTTC.

About this clone itself: A read error may produce the germline difference seen at one junction end. V gene TRBV7-9 combines with J gene TRBJ2-2, with D perhaps TRBD2 (7 bases). The CDR3 spans 16 residues. CDR1 is SEHNR and CDR2 is FQNEAQ in the germline V gene (reference sequence). As DNA, the CDR3 is TGTTCCAGCAGCGCCCGACGGGCAGGGGAGGGCGGGGAGCTGTTTTTT. Translating gives CSSSARRAGEGGELFF.

This chain's CDR3 is CASSEDQTSGPIEQFF. For the CDR3, the DNA is TGTGCCAGCAGTGAGGACCAGACTAGCGGGCCAATCGAGCAGTTCTTC. This chain connects TRBV6-1 to TRBJ2-1; 10 bases fit TRBD2. Germline-derived CDR1 and CDR2 are MNHNS and SASEGT. V shed 3 bases and J 10 bases; nucleotides not matched to a gene: 12. CDR3 size: 16 residues.

The gene calls are TRBV10-3 and TRBJ1-5; D is uncertain. With 5 bases removed from V and 1 base from J, the gap between germline ends came to 12 bases. Germline lookup yields CDR1 ENHRY and CDR2 SYGVKD. This CDR3 contains 15 residues. CDR3 sequence: CAISPKGGSNQPQHF. In DNA, the CDR3 is TGTGCCATCAGTCCCAAGGGCGGGAGCAATCAGCCCCAGCATTTT.

The chain joins TRBV6-5 to TRBJ2-3; D may be TRBD1 (5 bases). CDR3 length equals 13 residues. The germline V and J ends were trimmed by 8 bases and 1 base, with 10 bases remaining between them. Germline V gene lookup returns CDR1 MNHEY and CDR2 SVGAGI. CDR3 bases: TGTGCCAGCCAGGGAAGTCGCACAGATACGCAGTATTTT. It is translated as CASQGSRTDTQYF.

In this sample, this clone turned up once. The genes are TRBV5-1 and TRBJ2-2; 10 positions agree with TRBD2. The CDR3 extends over 17 amino acids. CDR1 and CDR2 from the germline V gene are SGHRS and YFSETQ. J lost 4 bases, V lost 4 bases, and 10 bases had no gene match. This chain's CDR3 is CASSTLAGGRVTGELFF. For the CDR3, the DNA is TGCGCCAGCAGCACCTTAGCGGGGGGCCGGGTCACCGGGGAGCTGTTTTTT.

The chain recombines TRBV10-2 with TRBJ2-7; 10 bases line up with TRBD1. Germline loops: CDR1 WSHSY, CDR2 SAAADI. The CDR3 totals 12 residues. J gave up 3 bases and V 9 bases, and 2 bases lay outside the gene matches. CDR3 amino acids: CASRTGGYEQYF. In DNA form, the CDR3 reads TGCGCCAGTAGGACAGGGGGCTACGAGCAGTACTTC.

This rearrangement joins TRBV7-8 to TRBJ2-1, with TRBD2 matching over 12 bases. There are 17 residues in the CDR3. Germline-derived CDR1 and CDR2 are SGHVS and FQNEAQ. The ends lost 0 bases at V and 2 bases at J; junction bases unmatched: 2. The CDR3 sequence: CASSLAASGGAYNEQFF. The CDR3 bases are TGTGCCAGCAGCTTAGCAGCTAGCGGGGGGGCCTACAATGAGCAGTTCTTC.

The chain joins TRBV4-1 to TRBJ2-5; 12 bases are a match to TRBD1. The ends lost 5 bases at V and 5 bases at J; junction bases unmatched: 6. CDR1 MGHRA and CDR2 YSYEKL come from the germline V gene. The CDR3 sequence is 15 residues long. The CDR3 protein is CASSYTGTGGETQYF. The CDR3 DNA follows: TGCGCCAGCAGCTACACCGGGACAGGGGGCGAGACCCAGTACTTC.